One and the same sample provided the 24 T cell receptor beta chains below, sequenced in a study of blood T cell repertoires in COVID-19. Profiling relied on immunoSEQ multiplex PCR, and the TCRdb table lists in-frame clones only, not all of them. This sample has about 180,000 clones, with 89% found just once. Sequencing used peripheral blood. The receptors come from a man aged 18 to 30 who had recovered from COVID-19.

The chain links TRBV28 to TRBJ1-3; no clear D gene. In germline, CDR1 is MDHEN, CDR2 SYDVKM. V was clipped by 7 bases and J by 1 base, with 11 bases between them. The CDR3 extends over 14 amino acids. The CDR3, as DNA: TGTGCCAGCACCTCTACGGTTTCTGGAAACACCATATATTTT. As protein: CASTSTVSGNTIYF.

J is TRBJ2-7 and V is TRBV27; 9 positions agree with TRBD2. CDR1 MNHEY and CDR2 SMNVEV come from the germline V gene (reference sequence). V shed 2 bases and J 5 bases; nucleotides not matched to a gene: 4. The CDR3 has 14 amino acids. This CDR3 reads CASSLAGGYHEQYF. DNA of the CDR3: TGTGCCAGCAGTTTAGCGGGAGGGTACCACGAGCAGTACTTC.

J is TRBJ2-7 and V is TRBV7-6; possible D gene TRBD1, 7 bases. The germline V gene has CDR1 SGHVS and CDR2 FNYEAQ. Trimming shortened V by 0 bases and J by 7 bases, and 16 bases separated the two germline ends. The length of the CDR3 is 15 residues. In nucleotides, the CDR3 is TGTGCCAGCAGCTTAGCGCTAGCGCCAGGGGGAGAGCAGTACTTC. Its translation: CASSLALAPGGEQYF.

The chain links TRBV5-1 to TRBJ1-1; D may be TRBD1 (6 bases). This CDR3 has 14 amino acids. V lost 1 base and J lost 1, with 8 bases in between. The germline gives CDR1 SGHRS, CDR2 YFSETQ. The CDR3 loop reads CASSLRRGNTEAFF. The CDR3 DNA follows: TGCGCCAGCAGCTTGCGCAGGGGGAACACTGAAGCTTTCTTT.

The chain carries TRBV4-3 and TRBJ2-1; D not certain. The V end was cut by 3 bases, the J end by 6 bases, with 12 bases between. The CDR3 has 14 residues. Germline loops: CDR1 LGHNA, CDR2 YSLEER. In nucleotides, the CDR3 is TGCGCCAGCAGCCACGGTATCGCGATCAATGAGCAGTTCTTC. Translating gives CASSHGIAINEQFF.

The rearrangement links TRBV10-2 to TRBJ1-2; D remains unclear. The CDR3 consists of 14 residues. V dropped 10 bases and J dropped 1 base, with 16 bases sitting between them. Germline CDR1 reads WSHSY; CDR2 reads SAAADI. CDR3 nucleotide sequence: TGCGCCACCCTCGGGAGTGACATTAACTATGGCTACACCTTC. Translated, it gives CATLGSDINYGYTF.

Regarding this clone: Mismatch with germline at one junction end may stem from a read error. The genes are TRBV19 and TRBJ2-1, with D possibly being TRBD2 (6 bases). The CDR3 runs 13 residues. Germline values: CDR1 LNHDA, CDR2 SQIVND (reference sequence). The CDR3 region has the DNA TGTGCCAGTAGTCCCCAAAGGGAGACTAGTAAAGTCTTC. This encodes CASSPQRETSKVF. The full variable domain, completed using reference TRBV19 and TRBJ2-1, is DGGITQSPKYLFRKEGQNVTLSCEQNLNHDAMYWYRQDPGQGLRLIYYSQIVNDFQKGDIAEGYSVSREKKESFPLTVTSAQKNPTAFYLCASSPQRETSKVFGPGTRLTVL.

The V and J genes are TRBV7-9 and TRBJ2-5; TRBD1 aligns across 8 bases. Per germline, CDR1 SEHNR and CDR2 FQNEAQ (reference sequence). This CDR3 is built from 13 residues. With V trimmed by 6 bases and J by 5 bases, 5 bases remained unmatched. CDR3 DNA: TGTGCCAGCAGGGACAGGGAGCGCGAGACCCAGTACTTC. Translation: CASRDRERETQYF.

CDR3 nucleotide sequence: TGTGCCAGCAGTTCCTGGGGGGGCCCCGGTGGCTACACCTTC. This translates into CASSSWGGPGGYTF. V is TRBV27 and J is TRBJ1-2, with D perhaps matching TRBD1 (6 bases). The CDR3 sequence is 14 residues long. V was cut by 4 bases and J by 7 bases, with 16 bases left in between. Germline CDR1 is MNHEY and CDR2 is SMNVEV (reference sequence).

V gene TRBV28 combines with J gene TRBJ1-1; no clear D gene. The V and J ends lost 10 bases and 1 base respectively, with 22 bases between them. CDR3 length: 16 residues. Germline loops: CDR1 MDHEN, CDR2 SYDVKM. The CDR3 here is CATLTLWAGKNTEAFF. The DNA for the CDR3 is TGTGCCACCCTCACCCTATGGGCCGGCAAGAACACTGAAGCTTTCTTT. The variable domain in full, with the rest retrieved from reference TRBV28 and TRBJ1-1, is DVKVTQSSRYLVKRTGEKVFLECVQDMDHENMFWYRQDPGLGLRLIYFSYDVKMKEKGDIPEGYSVSREKKERFSLILESASTNQTSMYLCATLTLWAGKNTEAFFGQGTRLTVV.

The DNA of the CDR3 is TGTGCCAGCAGTTCTCCAGGGGAAGGGGGCAATCAGCCCCAGCATTTT. Amino acid sequence: CASSSPGEGGNQPQHF. J is TRBJ1-5 and V is TRBV28; D is perhaps TRBD1 (6 bases). Deletions cut 4 bases from V and 2 bases from J, with 15 bases between. Germline V CDR1 and CDR2: MDHEN, SYDVKM. The CDR3 sequence is 16 residues long.

This clone was observed a few times. Additional DNA sequences in this sample encode the identical CDR3. V and J are TRBV7-2 and TRBJ2-7; 10 nucleotides match TRBD2. The CDR3 spans 15 residues. From germline, CDR1 is SGHTA and CDR2 FQGNSA. Trimming at V came to 1 base and at J to 1 base, leaving 1 base not matched to a gene. The DNA for the CDR3 is TGTGCCAGCAGCTTAGGGACTAGCGGATCCTACGAGCAGTACTTC. Amino acids: CASSLGTSGSYEQYF.

This sequence joins TRBV19 and TRBJ2-5; D is perhaps TRBD2 (5 bases). The CDR3 runs to 14 residues. The germline V gene encodes CDR1 LNHDA and CDR2 SQIVND (reference sequence). Trimming removed 7 bases from V and 5 bases from J, with 17 bases in between. CDR3 in amino acids: CASIHSLALETQYF. For the CDR3, the DNA is TGTGCCAGTATTCACAGCCTAGCCCTGGAGACCCAGTACTTC.

DNA for the CDR3: TGTGCCAGCAGCTTAGCGGGACAGGGGTCCTATGGCTACACCTTC. This gives the protein CASSLAGQGSYGYTF. The chain carries TRBV7-8 and TRBJ1-2; 10 bases match TRBD1. This CDR3 spans 15 amino acids. Germline V CDR1 and CDR2: SGHVS, FQNEAQ. The J segment lost 4 bases and the V segment lost 0 bases, leaving 2 bases of the junction unmatched. The variable domain in full, with the rest retrieved from reference TRBV7-8 and TRBJ1-2, is GAGVSQSPRYKVAKRGQDVALRCDPISGHVSLFWYQQALGQGPEFLTYFQNEAQLDKSGLPSDRFFAERPEGSVSTLKIQRTQQEDSAVYLCASSLAGQGSYGYTFGSGTRLTVV.

The chain combines TRBV28 with TRBJ2-7, with a weak D call TRBD1 (5 bases). From germline, CDR1 is MDHEN and CDR2 SYDVKM. The CDR3 has 13 amino acids. Trimming stripped 1 base from V and 4 bases from J, with 8 bases between. CDR3 nucleotides: TGTGCCAGCAGTTTATTCCAGGGATACGAGCAGTACTTC. It specifies CASSLFQGYEQYF.

V gene TRBV4-1 combines with J gene TRBJ2-3; 9 positions agree with TRBD2. V shed 2 bases and J 7 bases; nucleotides not matched to a gene: 13. The CDR3 covers 17 residues. Germline V gene sequence: CDR1 MGHRA, CDR2 YSYEKL. The CDR3: CASSQPSPGLASNTQYF. The CDR3 DNA sequence: TGCGCCAGCAGCCAACCCTCCCCGGGACTAGCATCAAATACGCAGTATTTT.

V is TRBV30 and J is TRBJ1-6, with TRBD1 identical over 11 bases. The length of the CDR3 is 16 residues. Looked up from germline, CDR1 is GTSNPN and CDR2 is SVGIG (reference sequence). Trimming removed 3 bases from V and 9 bases from J; junction bases left unmatched: 10. CDR3 region: CAWRAPGTGGSSPLHF. DNA of the CDR3: TGTGCCTGGAGGGCCCCGGGGACAGGGGGTAGTTCACCCCTCCACTTT.

CDR3 nucleotides: TGTGCCAGCAGTTACCTTCGTTCGTCGAACACTGAAGCTTTCTTT. Its translation is CASSYLRSSNTEAFF. The genes are TRBV6-5 and TRBJ1-1; D unresolved. The germline V gene encodes CDR1 MNHEY and CDR2 SVGAGI. The CDR3 sequence is 15 residues long. Trimming removed 2 bases from V and 1 base from J, with 11 bases in between.

The genes are TRBV6-5 and TRBJ1-2, with 7 bases lining up with TRBD1. V dropped 5 bases and J dropped 2; count of bases not matched to a gene: 8. The germline gives CDR1 MNHEY, CDR2 SVGAGI. This CDR3 contains 15 residues. The chain's CDR3 is CASSRKLDRNYGYTF. As DNA, the CDR3 is TGTGCCAGCAGTCGAAAGTTGGACAGGAACTATGGCTACACCTTC.

V gene TRBV3-1 (or the pseudogene TRBV3-2) combines with J gene TRBJ2-5, with a possible D match to TRBD1 (5 bases). V lost 1 base and J 0 bases, leaving 9 bases between the germline ends. Per the germline V gene, CDR1 is LGHDT and CDR2 is YNNKEL (reference sequence). The CDR3 totals 15 residues. CDR3: CASSQVTANQETQYF. The CDR3 nucleotides are TGTGCCAGCAGCCAAGTGACAGCGAACCAAGAGACCCAGTACTTC.

The chain has TRBV30 and TRBJ2-2, with D possibly matching TRBD1 (6 bases). Germline CDR1 GTSNPN, CDR2 SVGIG (reference sequence). V was trimmed by 1 base and J by 6 bases, leaving 15 bases between them. The CDR3 length is 15 residues. CDR3 in amino acids: CAWSGRGGIAGELFF. CDR3 DNA: TGTGCCTGGAGTGGCAGGGGCGGAATAGCCGGGGAGCTGTTTTTT.

This rearrangement joins TRBV10-3 to TRBJ2-7, with TRBD2 matching 12 bases. The junction had 4 bases not matched to a gene; V was cut back by 5 bases and J by 2 bases. Germline lookup yields CDR1 ENHRY and CDR2 SYGVKD. This CDR3 comprises 15 residues. This CDR3 reads CAISRTSGNTYEQYF. DNA of the CDR3: TGTGCCATCAGTAGGACTAGCGGGAATACCTACGAGCAGTACTTC.

The chain carries TRBV28 and TRBJ1-5, with 7 nucleotides matching TRBD1. This CDR3 region has 14 residues. J gave up 2 bases and V 11 bases, and 9 bases lay outside the gene matches. Germline V CDR1 and CDR2: MDHEN, SYDVKM. The CDR3 DNA is TGTGCCGAAAGGGACAGCGGAGGCAATCAGCCCCAGCATTTT. Translating it yields CAERDSGGNQPQHF.

A remark on this clone: The junction shows a germline mismatch at one end, possibly a read error. The chain links TRBV6-5 to TRBJ1-2, with a weak D call TRBD1 (6 bases). The CDR3 is made up of 11 amino acids. Germline V CDR1 and CDR2: MNHEY, SVGAGI. DNA of the CDR3: TGTGCCAGCAGGAGCCACATGGACAGCTTCTTC. This translates into CASRSHMDSFF.